Following are 23 T cell receptor beta chains from one sample sequenced in a study of blood T cell repertoires in COVID-19 (TCRdb year 2020). Library method: the immunoSEQ multiplex PCR assay. The clones in this table, taken by TCRdb from immuneACCESS, are in-frame only. Not every clone is retained; where verified, under half of the shortfall comes from an unresolved V gene, and the cause of the rest is unknown. The table for this sample lists approximately 200,000 clones; about 87% of them were counted only once. Approximately 1.7% of the sample is held by the ten biggest clonotypes. Source material: peripheral blood. The receptor set was obtained from a man aged 65-85 years with acute or convalescent COVID-19.

V gene TRBV5-1 combines with J gene TRBJ1-1; maybe TRBD1 (5 bases). Trimming shortened V by 1 base and J by 5 bases, and 12 bases separated the two germline ends. CDR3 length: 14 amino acids. CDR1 and CDR2 (germline): SGHRS, YFSETQ. The CDR3 reads CASSLKGAGTEAFF. The CDR3 DNA reads as TGCGCCAGCAGCTTGAAAGGGGCTGGGACTGAAGCTTTCTTT.

The V gene is TRBV7-3, the J gene TRBJ2-1, with D maybe TRBD1 (6 bases). The V end lost 2 bases, the J end lost 1 base, and 12 bases lay between the germline ends. The length of the CDR3 is 16 residues. From germline, CDR1 is SGHTA and CDR2 FQGTGA. The CDR3 sequence: CASSLVGAYSYNEQFF. CDR3 in DNA: TGTGCCAGCAGCTTAGTGGGGGCTTATTCCTACAATGAGCAGTTCTTC.

The chain carries TRBV11-1 and TRBJ1-5; 7 bases align to TRBD1. The CDR3 contains 14 residues. V trimming: 5 bases; J trimming: 2 bases; junction bases outside the gene matches: 3. CDR1 SGHAT and CDR2 FQDESV come from the germline V gene (reference sequence). As DNA, the CDR3 is TGTGCCAGCAGCCTGGGGACAGGCAATCAGCCCCAGCATTTT. Encoded protein: CASSLGTGNQPQHF.

The J gene is TRBJ1-2, the V gene TRBV5-1; possible D gene TRBD1, 5 bases. The germline gives CDR1 SGHRS, CDR2 YFSETQ. Trimming left V 3 bases short and J 7 bases short, with 19 bases between. CDR3 length: 15 amino acids. The DNA of the CDR3 is TGCGCCAGCAGCTGGAACTTTGCAGGGCCGGCTGGCTACACCTTC. It translates to CASSWNFAGPAGYTF.

V and J are TRBV6-5 and TRBJ2-7, with D possibly matching TRBD2 (6 bases). Germline V gene lookup returns CDR1 MNHEY and CDR2 SVGAGI. Deletions cut 7 bases from V and 6 bases from J, with 19 bases between. This CDR3 has 14 amino acids. CDR3 nucleotides: TGTGCCAGCAAGGGGCCGGGGGTGACCGGCGAGCAGTACTTC. This codes for CASKGPGVTGEQYF.

The chain uses TRBV24-1 and TRBJ2-1, with TRBD1 matching 8 bases. The CDR3 has 18 residues. Looked up from germline, CDR1 is KGHDR and CDR2 is SFDVKD. Trimming at V came to 3 bases and at J to 7 bases, leaving 16 bases not matched to a gene. The CDR3 DNA follows: TGTGCCACCAGTGATCCGGTGACAGGGGACCCCTATGGGAATGAGCAGTTCTTC. Its translation: CATSDPVTGDPYGNEQFF.

The chain is built from TRBV24-1 and TRBJ2-2; a weak D match, TRBD1 (6 bases). Germline V gene lookup returns CDR1 KGHDR and CDR2 SFDVKD. This CDR3 contains 15 residues. V shed 4 bases and J shed 4 bases, with 12 bases lying between them. The CDR3 is CATSDPSRGTGELFF. The CDR3 DNA reads TGTGCCACCAGTGACCCAAGCAGGGGCACCGGGGAGCTGTTTTTT.

J is TRBJ2-2 and V is TRBV7-9; 8 bases match TRBD2. CDR1 and CDR2 (germline): SEHNR, FQNEAQ (reference sequence). V dropped 5 bases and J dropped 5; count of bases not matched to a gene: 10. There are 16 residues in the CDR3. The CDR3 loop reads CASSPGLAMRTGELFF. In nucleotides, the CDR3 is TGTGCCAGCAGCCCAGGACTAGCCATGAGGACCGGGGAGCTGTTTTTT.

This chain joins TRBV9 and TRBJ2-2, with 7 positions matching TRBD1. The trim removed 3 bases at V and 4 bases at J, leaving 9 bases unmatched. CDR1 and CDR2 (germline): SGDLS, YYNGEE. The CDR3 length is 16 residues. The CDR3 coding sequence is TGTGCCAGCAGCGCCCGAGACAGGGTTGGCACCGGGGAGCTGTTTTTT. This translates into CASSARDRVGTGELFF.

This chain connects TRBV19 to TRBJ2-3; maybe TRBD1 (7 bases). The CDR3 is 14 amino acids. The germline gives CDR1 LNHDA, CDR2 SQIVND (reference sequence). V was shortened by 2 bases and J by 6 bases, with 12 bases between the two germline ends. The CDR3 here is CASSITRGRDTQYF. The CDR3 DNA follows: TGTGCCAGTAGTATAACCAGGGGGAGGGATACGCAGTATTTT.

The CDR3 here is CASSPQGARTSQETQYF. CDR3 sequence (DNA): TGTGCCAGCAGCCCACAGGGGGCGCGGACCTCACAAGAGACCCAGTACTTC. V usage is TRBV7-9 and J usage is TRBJ2-5; 9 bases agree with TRBD1. Germline trimming cut 5 bases from V and 2 bases from J; bases unmatched to any gene: 12. Germline CDR1 and CDR2: SEHNR and FQNEAQ (reference sequence). This CDR3 has 17 amino acids. The full variable domain, completed using reference TRBV7-9 and TRBJ2-5, is DTGVSQNPRHKITKRGQNVTFRCDPISEHNRLYWYRQTLGQGPEFLTYFQNEAQLEKSRLLSDRFSAERPKGSFSTLEIQRTEQGDSAMYLCASSPQGARTSQETQYFGPGTRLLVL.

This chain uses TRBV5-1 with TRBJ2-7; 13 bases match TRBD2. Germline V gene data show CDR1 as SGHRS and CDR2 as YFSETQ. This CDR3 has 15 residues. The V and J ends lost 4 bases and 3 bases, in that order; junction bases with no gene match: 4. The DNA for the CDR3 is TGCGCCAGCAGCCCGAGGACTAGCGGGAGCTACGAGCAGTACTTC. It codes for CASSPRTSGSYEQYF.

The gene calls are TRBV7-3 and TRBJ2-1, with TRBD2 identical over 7 bases. This CDR3 is 13 amino acids long. V gave up 5 bases and J gave up 6 bases; unmatched junction bases: 4. Germline V gene data show CDR1 as SGHTA and CDR2 as FQGTGA. The CDR3 DNA reads as TGTGCCAGCAGCCTTGGGACTACCAATGAGCAGTTCTTC. This codes for CASSLGTTNEQFF.

This clone was observed a few times. The chain employs TRBV5-5 and TRBJ2-2; D gene ambiguous. V lost 0 bases, J lost 11 bases, and 17 bases lay in between. This CDR3 region has 15 residues. Germline V lookup: CDR1 SGHKS, CDR2 YYEKEE (reference sequence). The CDR3 here is CASSLGTTAPAELFF. CDR3 in DNA: TGTGCCAGCAGCTTGGGAACTACCGCACCGGCAGAGCTGTTTTTT.

The chain combines TRBV28 with TRBJ1-2, with D perhaps matching TRBD1 (6 bases). Looked up from germline, CDR1 is MDHEN and CDR2 is SYDVKM. The CDR3 loop spans 13 amino acids. V lost 2 bases and J 8 bases, leaving 12 bases between the germline ends. For the CDR3, the DNA is TGTGCCAGCAGTTTAAGAGACAGGTACGGCTACACCTTC. This encodes CASSLRDRYGYTF.

This clone was recorded once. The chain is built from TRBV6-5 and TRBJ1-2, with D possibly being TRBD1 (6 bases). Trimming pared 8 bases from V and 3 bases from J, leaving 16 bases between. The CDR3 extends over 14 amino acids. Germline loops: CDR1 MNHEY, CDR2 SVGAGI. CDR3: CASGGDSSDYGYTF. DNA of the CDR3: TGTGCCAGCGGGGGCGACAGTTCGGACTATGGCTACACCTTC.

The chain has TRBV7-3 and TRBJ1-1, with D unresolved. CDR1 SGHTA and CDR2 FQGTGA come from the germline V gene. CDR3 size: 13 residues. Trimming took 6 bases from V and 4 from J, leaving 12 bases between them. This CDR3 is CASSSSPSTEAFF. The CDR3 coding sequence is TGTGCCAGCAGTTCCTCCCCCAGCACTGAAGCTTTCTTT.

The J gene is TRBJ1-1, the V gene TRBV3-1 (or the pseudogene TRBV3-2); 7 bases agree with TRBD1. The trim removed 4 bases at V and 11 bases at J, leaving 7 bases unmatched. Per the germline V gene, CDR1 is LGHDT and CDR2 is YNNKEL (reference sequence). CDR3 length equals 12 residues. DNA of the CDR3: TGTGCCAGCAGCCGGTCGGACAGGTTTGCTTTCTTT. Translation gives CASSRSDRFAFF.

The gene calls are TRBV6-6 and TRBJ2-2; 14 bases are a match to TRBD2. After removal of 6 bases from V and 6 bases from J, the junction contained 3 bases not matched to a gene. The CDR3 length is 15 residues. Germline CDR1 MNHNY, CDR2 SVGAGI (reference sequence). CDR3 loop: CASRGLAGASGELFF. DNA of the CDR3: TGTGCCAGCAGGGGACTAGCGGGAGCTTCCGGGGAGCTGTTTTTT.

This chain links TRBV27 with TRBJ2-7; 8 bases are shared with TRBD1. The CDR3 runs to 15 residues. Trimming removed 4 bases from V and 5 bases from J; junction bases left unmatched: 10. The germline gives CDR1 MNHEY, CDR2 SMNVEV (reference sequence). CDR3 nucleotides: TGTGCCAGCAGTTCGTGGGGTCAGGGGGCCGACGAGCAGTACTTC. Encoded protein: CASSSWGQGADEQYF.

The chain carries TRBV24-1 and TRBJ1-1, with TRBD1 identical over 7 bases. CDR3 length: 15 amino acids. CDR1 and CDR2 (germline): KGHDR, SFDVKD. With 2 bases clipped from V and 3 bases from J, the junction kept 5 bases outside the gene matches. CDR3 protein: CATSDSTGADTEAFF. CDR3 bases: TGTGCCACCAGTGATTCTACAGGGGCGGACACTGAAGCTTTCTTT.

The chain combines TRBV5-1 with TRBJ2-2; D might be TRBD1 (6 bases). Germline V gene data show CDR1 as SGHRS and CDR2 as YFSETQ. V shed 0 bases and J shed 3 bases, with 9 bases lying between them. CDR3 length: 15 amino acids. The CDR3 DNA is TGCGCCAGCAGCTTGGGGGGGCCCGACACCGGGGAGCTGTTTTTT. Translating gives CASSLGGPDTGELFF.

The J gene is TRBJ2-7, the V gene TRBV5-1, with TRBD1 matching over 12 bases. V shed 5 bases, J shed 5 bases, and the junction held 5 bases outside the gene matches. The CDR3 has 14 residues. Germline loops: CDR1 SGHRS, CDR2 YFSETQ. The CDR3 reads CASRTGTGGHEQYF. The CDR3 bases are TGCGCCAGCAGAACCGGGACAGGGGGCCACGAGCAGTACTTC.